This T cell receptor (beta chain) was identified during a study of OX40 agonist ivuxolimab in advanced cancers. Data came from immunoSEQ multiplex PCR; TCRdb stores just in-frame clones and leaves some out. The sample shows roughly 68,000 clones, approximately 90% of them seen only once. V gave up 0 bases and J gave up 7 bases, with 15 bases separating them. The CDR3 has 14 amino acids. Germline CDR1 GTSNPN, CDR2 SVGIG (reference sequence). The clonotype originates from an adult with an advanced solid tumor such as melanoma, head and neck, liver or kidney cancer. This chain uses TRBV30 with TRBJ1-2; no definite D call. The material sequenced was CD4+ or CD8+ T cells sorted from blood, taken in a trial of the OX40 agonist ivuxolimab. CDR3 sequence reads: CAWSVRLPWGGYTF. The CDR3 nucleotides are TGTGCCTGGAGTGTCCGGCTCCCTTGGGGTGGCTACACCTTC.